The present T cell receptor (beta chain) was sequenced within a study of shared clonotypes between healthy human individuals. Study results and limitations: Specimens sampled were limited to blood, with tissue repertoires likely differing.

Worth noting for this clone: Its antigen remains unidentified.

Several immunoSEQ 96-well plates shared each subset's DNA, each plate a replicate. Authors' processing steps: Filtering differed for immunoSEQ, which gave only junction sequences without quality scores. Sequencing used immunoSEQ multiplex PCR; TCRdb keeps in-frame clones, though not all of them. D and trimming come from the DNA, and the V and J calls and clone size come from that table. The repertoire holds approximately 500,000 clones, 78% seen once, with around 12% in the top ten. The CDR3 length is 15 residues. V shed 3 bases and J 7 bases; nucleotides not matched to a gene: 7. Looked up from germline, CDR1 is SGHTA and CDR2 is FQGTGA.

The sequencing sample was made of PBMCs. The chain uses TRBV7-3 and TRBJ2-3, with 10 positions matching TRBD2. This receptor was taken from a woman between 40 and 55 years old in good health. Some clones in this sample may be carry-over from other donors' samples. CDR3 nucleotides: TGTGCCAGCAGCTTGGGGCTAGCGGGAGCCAATACGCAGTATTTT. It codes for CASSLGLAGANTQYF.